This TCR beta chain was identified during a study of T cells in Graves' hyperthyroidism and ophthalmopathy. Study findings and constraints: Blood held most thyroid clonotypes expanded above 0.001 frequency.

V lost 6 bases and J lost 2, with 13 bases in between. The CDR3 is 15 amino acids. Germline values: CDR1 KGHDR, CDR2 SFDVKD. In regard to this clonotype: Antigen specificity is unknown.

There were TCR beta CDR3 regions amplified from RNA transcripts. Using the HTBI primer set, a first-round RT-PCR was run on the TCR CDR3. A single record per CDR3 protein comes from TCRdb applying MiXCR to the multiplex PCR reads. The sample lists approximately 490,000 distinct CDR3 sequences; about 22% were seen once. V and J are TRBV24-1 and TRBJ2-1; tentative D call: TRBD2 (6 bases). The sequenced sample was blood. This receptor was identified in a woman between 65 and 79 years old with Graves' ophthalmopathy. The CDR3 DNA reads TGTGCCACCAGTCACAGCGGGCCAACCTACAATGAGCAGTTCTTC. Amino acid sequence: CATSHSGPTYNEQFF.